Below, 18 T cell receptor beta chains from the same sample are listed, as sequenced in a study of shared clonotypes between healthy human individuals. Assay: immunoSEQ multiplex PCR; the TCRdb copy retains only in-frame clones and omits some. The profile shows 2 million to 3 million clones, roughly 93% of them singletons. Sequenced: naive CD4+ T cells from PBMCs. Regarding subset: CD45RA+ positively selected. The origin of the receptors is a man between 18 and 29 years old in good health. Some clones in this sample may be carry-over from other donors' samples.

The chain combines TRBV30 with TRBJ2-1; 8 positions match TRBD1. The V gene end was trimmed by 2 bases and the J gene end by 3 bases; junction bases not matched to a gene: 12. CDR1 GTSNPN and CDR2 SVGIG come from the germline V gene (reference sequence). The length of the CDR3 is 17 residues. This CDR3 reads CAWSSLSGTGGYNEQFF. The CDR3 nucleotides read TGTGCCTGGAGTTCCCTTTCCGGGACAGGAGGCTACAATGAGCAGTTCTTC.

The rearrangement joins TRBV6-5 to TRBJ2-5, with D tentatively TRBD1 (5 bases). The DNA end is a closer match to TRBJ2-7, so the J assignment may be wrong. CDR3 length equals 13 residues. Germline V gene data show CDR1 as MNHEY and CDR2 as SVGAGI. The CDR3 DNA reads TGTGCCAGCAGTTACCTTAGGGGAATCGAGCAGTACTTC. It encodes CASSYLRGIEQYF.

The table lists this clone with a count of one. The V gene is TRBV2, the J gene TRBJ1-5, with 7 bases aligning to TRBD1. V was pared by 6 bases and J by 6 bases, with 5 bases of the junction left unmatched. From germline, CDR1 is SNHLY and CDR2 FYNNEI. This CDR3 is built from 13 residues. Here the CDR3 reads CASRRQGVQPQHF. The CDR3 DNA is TGTGCCAGCAGAAGACAGGGAGTTCAGCCCCAGCATTTT.

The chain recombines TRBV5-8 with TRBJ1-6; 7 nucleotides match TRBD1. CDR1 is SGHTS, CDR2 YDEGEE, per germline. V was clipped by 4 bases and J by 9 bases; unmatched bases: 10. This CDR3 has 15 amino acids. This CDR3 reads CASSITGTVLSPLHF. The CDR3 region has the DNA TGTGCCAGCAGCATAACCGGGACAGTACTTTCACCCCTCCACTTT.

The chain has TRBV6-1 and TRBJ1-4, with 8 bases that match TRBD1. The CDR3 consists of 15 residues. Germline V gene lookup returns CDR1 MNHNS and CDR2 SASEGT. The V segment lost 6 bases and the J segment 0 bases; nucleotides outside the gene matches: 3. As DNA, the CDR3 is TGTGCCAGCAGGGCGGACAGGGCAACTAATGAAAAACTGTTTTTT. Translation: CASRADRATNEKLFF.

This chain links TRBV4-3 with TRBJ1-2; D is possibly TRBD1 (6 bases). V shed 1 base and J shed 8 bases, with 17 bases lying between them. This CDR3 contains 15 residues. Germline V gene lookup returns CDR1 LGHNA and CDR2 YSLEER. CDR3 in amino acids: CASSQAIQGPWGYTF. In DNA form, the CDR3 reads TGCGCCAGCAGCCAAGCGATTCAGGGGCCGTGGGGCTACACCTTC.

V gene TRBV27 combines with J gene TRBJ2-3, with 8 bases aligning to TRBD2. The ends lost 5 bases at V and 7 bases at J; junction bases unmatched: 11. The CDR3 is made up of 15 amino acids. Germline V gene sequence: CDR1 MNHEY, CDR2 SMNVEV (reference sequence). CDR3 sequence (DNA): TGTGCCAGCAGTGGGGTGGCGGGAGGAACGAATACGCAGTATTTT. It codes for CASSGVAGGTNTQYF.

The CDR3 loop is CASSSPGGGVPAYEQYF. The CDR3 region has the DNA TGTGCCAGCAGTTCCCCAGGGGGGGGCGTTCCCGCCTACGAGCAGTACTTC. The chain joins TRBV27 to TRBJ2-7, with D perhaps TRBD1 or TRBD2 (7 bases each). The V and J ends lost 4 bases and 2 bases respectively, with 21 bases between them. CDR1 MNHEY and CDR2 SMNVEV come from the germline V gene (reference sequence). This CDR3 region has 17 residues.

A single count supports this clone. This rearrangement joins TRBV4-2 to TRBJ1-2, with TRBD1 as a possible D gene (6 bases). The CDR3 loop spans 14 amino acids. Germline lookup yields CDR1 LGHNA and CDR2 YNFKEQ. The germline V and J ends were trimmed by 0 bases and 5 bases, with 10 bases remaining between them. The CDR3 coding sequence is TGTGCCAGCAGCCAAGAGGGGGCTCGGTATGGCTACACCTTC. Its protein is CASSQEGARYGYTF.

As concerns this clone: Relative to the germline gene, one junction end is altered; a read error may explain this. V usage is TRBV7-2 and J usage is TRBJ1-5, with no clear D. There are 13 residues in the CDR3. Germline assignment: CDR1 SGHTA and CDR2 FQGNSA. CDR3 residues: CASSQVGSWPQHF. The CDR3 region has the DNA TGCGCCAGCAGCCAAGTTGGGAGTTGGCCCCAGCATTTT.

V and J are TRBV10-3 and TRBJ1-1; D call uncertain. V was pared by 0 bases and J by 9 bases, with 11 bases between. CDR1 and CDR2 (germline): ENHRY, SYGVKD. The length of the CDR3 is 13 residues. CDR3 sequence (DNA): TGTGCCATCAGTGAGTCTTGGGCGGATAAAGCTTTCTTT. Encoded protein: CAISESWADKAFF.

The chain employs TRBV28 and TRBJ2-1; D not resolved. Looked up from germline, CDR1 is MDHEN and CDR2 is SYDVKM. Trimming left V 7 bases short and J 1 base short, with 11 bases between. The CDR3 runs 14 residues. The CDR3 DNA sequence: TGTGCCAGCAACCCGGACCAGTCCTACAATGAGCAGTTCTTC. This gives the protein CASNPDQSYNEQFF.

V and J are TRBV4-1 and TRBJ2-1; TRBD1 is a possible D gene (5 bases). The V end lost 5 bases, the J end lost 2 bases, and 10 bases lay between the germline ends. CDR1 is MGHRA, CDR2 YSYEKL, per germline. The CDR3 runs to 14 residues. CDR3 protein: CASSVQGPYNEQFF. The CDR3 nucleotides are TGCGCCAGCAGCGTCCAGGGTCCCTACAATGAGCAGTTCTTC.

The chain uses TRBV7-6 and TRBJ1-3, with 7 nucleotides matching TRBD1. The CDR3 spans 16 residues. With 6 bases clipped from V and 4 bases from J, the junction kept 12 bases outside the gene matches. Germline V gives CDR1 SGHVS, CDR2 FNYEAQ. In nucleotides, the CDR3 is TGTGCCAGCAGATCCTCTTACAGGGGAGCCGGAAACACCATATATTTT. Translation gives CASRSSYRGAGNTIYF.

CDR3: CASSHAGSSEAFF. In DNA form, the CDR3 reads TGTGCCAGCAGCCATGCCGGGTCGTCTGAAGCTTTCTTT. The chain is built from TRBV5-4 and TRBJ1-1; no firm D call. Germline assignment: CDR1 SGHNT and CDR2 YYREEE (reference sequence). Trimming pared 4 bases from V and 6 bases from J, leaving 13 bases between. The CDR3 is 13 amino acids.

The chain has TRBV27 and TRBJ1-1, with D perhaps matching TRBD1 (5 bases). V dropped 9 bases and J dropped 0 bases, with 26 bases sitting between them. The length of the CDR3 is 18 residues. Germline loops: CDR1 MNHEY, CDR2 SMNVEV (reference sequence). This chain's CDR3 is CARVLDSGVIEVNTEAFF. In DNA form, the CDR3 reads TGTGCCAGAGTTTTAGACAGTGGAGTGATCGAGGTGAACACTGAAGCTTTCTTT.

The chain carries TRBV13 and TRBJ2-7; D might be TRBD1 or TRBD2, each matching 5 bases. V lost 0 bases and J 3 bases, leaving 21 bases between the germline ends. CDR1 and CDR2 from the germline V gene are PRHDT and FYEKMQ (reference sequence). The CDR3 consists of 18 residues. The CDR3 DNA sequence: TGTGCCAGCAGCTTAGGCTTTCGTTTGGGGCGGGCTAGCTACGAGCAGTACTTC. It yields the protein CASSLGFRLGRASYEQYF.

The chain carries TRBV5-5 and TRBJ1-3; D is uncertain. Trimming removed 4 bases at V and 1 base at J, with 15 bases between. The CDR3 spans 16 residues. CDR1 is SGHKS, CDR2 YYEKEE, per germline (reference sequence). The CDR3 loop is CASSSRTGRSGNTIYF. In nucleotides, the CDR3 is TGTGCCAGCAGCAGTAGGACGGGCCGTTCTGGAAACACCATATATTTT.